The 23 T cell receptor beta chains below come from one sample, sequenced in a study of blood T cell repertoires in COVID-19. Sequencing was performed with immunoSEQ multiplex PCR; in TCRdb, only in-frame clones are kept and a portion is missing. The sample shows 200,000 to 250,000 clones, about 86% of them seen only once. The sample was PBMCs or T cells enriched from blood (not recorded which). The source of these receptors is a woman aged 40 to 49 with acute COVID-19.

The chain links TRBV10-2 to TRBJ2-1; 14 nucleotides agree with TRBD2. Trimming took 4 bases from V and 8 from J; bases not matched to a gene: 7. Germline V CDR1 and CDR2: WSHSY, SAAADI. There are 16 residues in the CDR3. In DNA form, the CDR3 reads TGCGCCAGCAGTGGCCGGGGACTAGCGGGAGAGTATGAGCAGTTCTTC. It translates to CASSGRGLAGEYEQFF.

The V gene is TRBV5-1, the J gene TRBJ2-5; unclear D gene. Germline CDR1 and CDR2: SGHRS and YFSETQ. Between the trimmed V and J ends, which lost 0 bases and 5 bases, there was a span of 5 bases. This CDR3 region has 12 residues. CDR3 bases: TGCGCCAGCAGCTTGGAACAGGAGACCCAGTACTTC. It specifies CASSLEQETQYF. The complete variable domain, with remaining parts taken from reference TRBV5-1 and TRBJ2-5, reads KAGVTQTPRYLIKTRGQQVTLSCSPISGHRSVSWYQQTPGQGLQFLFEYFSETQRNKGNFPGRFSGRQFSNSRSEMNVSTLELGDSALYLCASSLEQETQYFGPGTRLLVL.

The chain couples TRBV9 to TRBJ2-6; maybe TRBD1 (5 bases). Trimming took 1 base from V and 0 from J, leaving 8 bases between them. This CDR3 comprises 16 residues. CDR1 and CDR2 (germline): SGDLS, YYNGEE. The CDR3 is CASSVITGSGANVLTF. The CDR3 DNA reads as TGTGCCAGCAGCGTAATTACAGGCTCTGGGGCCAACGTCCTGACTTTC.

V gene TRBV7-9 combines with J gene TRBJ1-4; D call uncertain. The germline V gene has CDR1 SEHNR and CDR2 FQNEAQ (reference sequence). V was trimmed by 7 bases and J by 5 bases, leaving 8 bases between them. There are 12 residues in the CDR3. CDR3 amino acids: CASTRVNEKLFF. CDR3 bases: TGTGCCAGCACGCGGGTAAATGAAAAACTGTTTTTT.

The gene calls are TRBV5-1 and TRBJ2-5; 7 bases align to TRBD2. Germline V CDR1 and CDR2: SGHRS, YFSETQ. CDR3 length equals 17 residues. The V and J ends lost 4 bases and 5 bases, in that order; junction bases with no gene match: 17. The CDR3, as DNA: TGCGCCAGCAGCCCCGGGATCCACGGGACTAATGTGGAGACCCAGTACTTC. Encoded protein: CASSPGIHGTNVETQYF.

This clone occurred once. The V call is TRBV5-1, the J call TRBJ2-5; 8 bases map to TRBD1. The ends lost 1 base at V and 5 bases at J; junction bases unmatched: 16. Germline-derived CDR1 and CDR2 are SGHRS and YFSETQ. This CDR3 is built from 18 residues. This CDR3 reads CASSLTTLTGAQWETQYF. The CDR3 nucleotides are TGCGCCAGCAGCTTGACAACATTGACAGGGGCCCAGTGGGAGACCCAGTACTTC.

The chain joins TRBV7-9 to TRBJ2-5, with D perhaps matching TRBD2 (5 bases). Trimming took 0 bases from V and 4 from J, leaving 15 bases between them. The V gene's germline CDR1 is SEHNR and CDR2 FQNEAQ (reference sequence). This CDR3 contains 16 residues. The CDR3 sequence is CASSLALREGAETQYF. The CDR3 nucleotides are TGTGCCAGCAGCTTAGCGCTCCGGGAAGGAGCAGAGACCCAGTACTTC.

The V and J genes are TRBV9 and TRBJ2-1, with TRBD2 identical over 8 bases. The CDR3 covers 15 residues. The germline CDR1 and CDR2 sequences are SGDLS and YYNGEE. J lost 2 bases, V lost 4 bases, and 5 bases had no gene match. CDR3 sequence: CASSPQTSAYNEQFF. CDR3 coding DNA: TGTGCCAGCAGCCCACAGACTAGCGCCTACAATGAGCAGTTCTTC.

The chain recombines TRBV6-1 with TRBJ2-7; D remains ambiguous. The germline CDR1 and CDR2 sequences are MNHNS and SASEGT. CDR3 size: 15 residues. V was cut by 0 bases and J by 6 bases, with 15 bases left in between. The CDR3 DNA follows: TGTGCCAGCAGTGAAGCGAGCCAAGTGCCAGGCGAGCAGTACTTC. Its translation is CASSEASQVPGEQYF.

This clone has a single count. V is TRBV10-3 and J is TRBJ2-7, with TRBD1 identical over 10 bases. Germline values: CDR1 ENHRY, CDR2 SYGVKD. The CDR3 covers 15 residues. Losses at the gene ends were 10 bases for V and 2 bases for J; bases not matched to a gene: 11. The CDR3 sequence: CATYPPGTGAYEQYF. CDR3 nucleotide sequence: TGTGCCACTTATCCTCCCGGGACAGGGGCCTACGAGCAGTACTTC.

This clone is a singleton in its sample. The J gene is TRBJ1-2, the V gene TRBV15, with TRBD1 matching over 12 bases. Germline loops: CDR1 LNHNV, CDR2 YYDKDF (reference sequence). The V gene end was trimmed by 0 bases and the J gene end by 8 bases; junction bases not matched to a gene: 7. The CDR3 is 16 amino acids. Here the CDR3 DNA reads TGTGCCACCAGCAGAGATGGGGACAGGGGGCTTCAGGGCTACACCTTC. As protein: CATSRDGDRGLQGYTF.

The chain has TRBV5-5 and TRBJ1-1; no definite D call. CDR1 is SGHKS and CDR2 is YYEKEE in the germline V gene (reference sequence). Trimming cost V 6 bases and J 4 bases, with 10 bases left between them. This CDR3 region has 12 residues. This CDR3 is CASIKASTEAFF. The DNA for the CDR3 is TGTGCCAGCATCAAAGCCTCCACTGAAGCTTTCTTT.

V usage is TRBV7-3 and J usage is TRBJ2-1; D is perhaps TRBD2 (5 bases). The CDR3 sequence is 15 residues long. The germline V gene encodes CDR1 SGHTA and CDR2 FQGTGA. Trimming pared 0 bases from V and 8 bases from J, leaving 14 bases between. CDR3 sequence reads: CASSLTTLNSDEQFF. In nucleotides, the CDR3 is TGTGCCAGCAGCTTAACGACGCTAAATAGCGATGAGCAGTTCTTC.

The gene calls are TRBV9 and TRBJ2-7; maybe TRBD2 (6 bases). The CDR3 consists of 15 residues. Trimming stripped 0 bases from V and 0 bases from J, with 10 bases between. Germline V lookup: CDR1 SGDLS, CDR2 YYNGEE. CDR3 protein: CASSVGAGSSYEQYF. CDR3 coding DNA: TGTGCCAGCAGCGTAGGGGCGGGGAGCTCCTACGAGCAGTACTTC.

The chain is built from TRBV5-1 and TRBJ2-5; D gene uncertain. The CDR3 runs to 13 residues. CDR1 is SGHRS, CDR2 YFSETQ, per germline. Trimming took off 1 base at V and 4 bases at J, with 8 bases between the two ends. The CDR3: CASSLPPSETQYF. CDR3 nucleotides: TGCGCCAGCAGCTTGCCTCCCTCAGAGACCCAGTACTTC.

This clone occurred a few times. This chain joins TRBV27 and TRBJ1-6, with D unresolved. Germline V gives CDR1 MNHEY, CDR2 SMNVEV (reference sequence). This CDR3 is 15 amino acids long. V was cut by 7 bases and J by 2 bases, with 12 bases left in between. The CDR3 nucleotides read TGTGCCAGCACCCGTACGGTCGCCTATAATTCACCCCTCCACTTT. Translated: CASTRTVAYNSPLHF.

The chain carries TRBV24-1 and TRBJ2-5; TRBD1 is a possible D gene (6 bases). The CDR3 has 16 amino acids. Germline V gene lookup returns CDR1 KGHDR and CDR2 SFDVKD. With 3 bases removed from V and 1 base from J, the gap between germline ends came to 14 bases. The CDR3 bases are TGTGCCACCAGTGATCCATTTCAGGGGAGCCAAGAGACCCAGTACTTC. This translates into CATSDPFQGSQETQYF.

This clone turned up a few times. The CDR3 reads CASSKTDRGLGEQYF. In DNA, the CDR3 is TGCGCCAGCAGTAAAACTGACAGGGGGCTTGGCGAGCAGTACTTC. The rearrangement joins TRBV5-1 to TRBJ2-7, with 10 bases lining up with TRBD1. This CDR3 spans 15 amino acids. Per the germline V gene, CDR1 is SGHRS and CDR2 is YFSETQ. The ends lost 5 bases at V and 6 bases at J; junction bases unmatched: 11. The whole variable domain, filled in from reference TRBV5-1 and TRBJ2-7, reads KAGVTQTPRYLIKTRGQQVTLSCSPISGHRSVSWYQQTPGQGLQFLFEYFSETQRNKGNFPGRFSGRQFSNSRSEMNVSTLELGDSALYLCASSKTDRGLGEQYFGPGTRLTVT.

This chain links TRBV27 with TRBJ1-6, with D possibly TRBD1 on 6 matching bases. V was shortened by 3 bases and J by 7 bases, with 7 bases between the two germline ends. Germline V gene lookup returns CDR1 MNHEY and CDR2 SMNVEV (reference sequence). The CDR3 totals 13 residues. The CDR3 loop is CASSFTGNSPLHF. In DNA form, the CDR3 reads TGTGCCAGCAGTTTCACAGGGAATTCACCCCTCCACTTT.

The chain is built from TRBV10-2 and TRBJ2-1, with 8 bases aligning to TRBD2. This CDR3 contains 16 residues. V dropped 9 bases and J dropped 8; count of bases not matched to a gene: 18. The germline V gene encodes CDR1 WSHSY and CDR2 SAAADI. CDR3 nucleotides: TGCGCCAGTTCCCCGGCCACAAGCGGGAGCAGGTATGAGCAGTTCTTC. The encoded protein is CASSPATSGSRYEQFF.

This rearrangement joins TRBV6-5 to TRBJ2-5; 10 bases agree with TRBD2. This CDR3 spans 14 amino acids. CDR1 is MNHEY and CDR2 is SVGAGI in the germline V gene. The V and J ends lost 6 bases and 4 bases, in that order; junction bases with no gene match: 5. CDR3 DNA: TGTGCCAGCAGGGTAGCGGGAGGAGGAGAGACCCAGTACTTC. This translates into CASRVAGGGETQYF.

The chain recombines TRBV28 with TRBJ1-3; D possibly corresponds to TRBD1 (5 bases). The V gene's germline CDR1 is MDHEN and CDR2 SYDVKM. Trimming pared 5 bases from V and 2 bases from J, leaving 13 bases between. This CDR3 is 15 amino acids long. The CDR3 loop reads CASSPPGGAGNTIYF. The CDR3 nucleotides read TGTGCCAGCAGTCCGCCCGGGGGGGCTGGAAACACCATATATTTT.

V and J are TRBV19 and TRBJ2-1; 9 nucleotides line up with TRBD2. The CDR3 length is 16 residues. V lost 6 bases, J lost 2 bases, and 8 bases stayed unmatched. The germline V gene has CDR1 LNHDA and CDR2 SQIVND (reference sequence). The CDR3 DNA reads as TGTGCCAGTAGCATTAGCGGGAGAGGCACCTACAATGAGCAGTTCTTC. It codes for CASSISGRGTYNEQFF.